A selection of T cell receptor beta chains follows, all from one sample in a study of control samples from healthy donors and cancer patients. Measured with immunoSEQ multiplex PCR; TCRdb has only the in-frame clones, and not every one. The profile shows about 120,000 clones, approximately 87% of them singletons. Sequenced: blood. These receptors came from a man aged 55 to 69 in good health. Each CDR3 is given with its conserved first and last residue.

TRBV30	CAWSVFDTQYF
TRBV27	CASSFHGGGYTF
TRBV28	CASSREMGQGGGYTF
TRBV27	CASSFGTGGSRGYTF
TRBV7-2	CASSYHVGNTEAFF
TRBV6-5	CASSYSGGGSTEAFF
TRBV18	CASSPRAGDHSNQPQHF
TRBV5-1	CASSFGGGPDTDTQYF
TRBV10-3	CAISQVNEKLFF
TRBV3-1/TRBV3-2	CASSQSRTSGGHEQYF
TRBV30	CAWSGTGVADTQYF
TRBV28	CASSFLTGQFF
TRBV6-6	CASKGTGIDRTYEQYF
TRBV18	CASSPRRDYGYTF
TRBV28	CASSLGGSGGVLYF
TRBV30	CAWTDRGLALSGNTIYF
TRBV7-2	CASSRSGHQETQYF
TRBV6-1	CASSDGTGPFNQPQHF
TRBV9	CASSVAQELDGYTF
TRBV6-6	CASRWTGGTGELFF
TRBV11-2	CASSTDYRGGYTF
TRBV3-1/TRBV3-2	CASSPGLAATNTGELFF
TRBV5-6	CASSYEVGGNNEQFF
TRBV10-1	CAITDRAYGNTIYF